This T cell receptor (beta chain) was sequenced in a study of blood T cell repertoires in COVID-19. The wider study: PBMCs, B-cell-depleted T cells, or T cells provided the cDNA or gDNA that made up the material.

Germline values: CDR1 LNHNV, CDR2 YYDKDF (reference sequence). This CDR3 is built from 16 residues. The V gene lost 1 base and the J gene lost 3 bases, with 15 bases spanning the gap. TCRdb keeps only in-frame clones here, not all; method: immunoSEQ multiplex PCR. The sample yields about 250,000 clones, nearly 90% seen once. The sequence was obtained from a woman aged 55-69 years with COVID-19, enrolled during active disease. The sequenced sample consisted of peripheral blood. The V and J genes are TRBV15 and TRBJ1-2; D remains ambiguous. This chain's CDR3 is CATSRGDVKRDYGYTF. In DNA form, the CDR3 reads TGTGCCACCAGCAGAGGTGACGTGAAGAGGGACTATGGCTACACCTTC.